This T cell receptor beta chain was captured by sequencing in a study of blood T cells in healthy people across ages. J was trimmed by 1 base and V by 0 bases; bases with no gene match: 8. The germline V gene encodes CDR1 SGHRS and CDR2 YFSETQ. CDR3 length: 17 amino acids. This clonotype was found a few times. Next came a second PCR, run for about 6 to 12 cycles, which used a sample-barcoded 5' primer along with a J-beta primer mix. From each sample, at least 2.5 million paired-end reads containing CDR3 were obtained. MiXCR was run by TCRdb on the 5' RACE reads, yielding one entry per CDR3 protein. The table includes approximately 1,000,000 distinct CDR3 sequences, around 45% detected once.

The chain is built from TRBV5-1 and TRBJ2-3; 7 bases line up with TRBD2. Material: blood. The sequence was collected from a woman aged 55-70 years in good health. DNA for the CDR3: TGCGCCAGCAGCTTGGGTGTGCGCGGGAGAGGCACAGATACGCAGTATTTT. It translates to CASSLGVRGRGTDTQYF. The full variable domain, its missing parts supplied by reference TRBV5-1 and TRBJ2-3, is KAGVTQTPRYLIKTRGQQVTLSCSPISGHRSVSWYQQTPGQGLQFLFEYFSETQRNKGNFPGRFSGRQFSNSRSEMNVSTLELGDSALYLCASSLGVRGRGTDTQYFGPGTRLTVL.